A single sample gave rise to the 32 T cell receptor beta chains below, sequenced in a study of CD8 T cells in Susac syndrome. Reverse transcription of about 0.5 to 1 ug RNA used random hexamers. MiXCR was run by TCRdb on the immunoSEQ multiplex PCR reads, yielding one entry per CDR3 protein. The data contain hundreds of thousands of distinct CDR3 sequences, more than 80% of them seen just once; the ten biggest clones take up about 0.1%. The specimen was CD8+ T cells from PBMCs. The receptors were sampled from a human donor with multiple sclerosis.

This rearrangement joins TRBV6-1 to TRBJ2-1; 8 bases are a match to TRBD2. J lost 9 bases, V lost 5 bases, and 12 bases had no gene match. Germline V gives CDR1 MNHNS, CDR2 SASEGT. The CDR3 has 15 amino acids. The CDR3 DNA reads as TGTGCCAGCAGTTATCAGGGACTAGTTGATGGTGAGCAGTTCTTC. Its translation: CASSYQGLVDGEQFF.

This clonotype was seen just once. The chain combines TRBV15 with TRBJ2-5, with 10 bases matching TRBD1. The germline CDR1 and CDR2 sequences are LNHNV and YYDKDF (reference sequence). There are 16 residues in the CDR3. The V segment lost 5 bases and the J segment 4 bases; nucleotides outside the gene matches: 10. The CDR3 DNA is TGTGCCACCAGCCCCCGACAGGGGGCGAGTGTAGAGACCCAGTACTTC. It translates to CATSPRQGASVETQYF.

The V and J genes are TRBV6-5 and TRBJ1-1; 7 nucleotides agree with TRBD1. CDR3 length: 15 residues. From germline, CDR1 is MNHEY and CDR2 SVGAGI. Trimming took 5 bases from V and 1 from J; bases not matched to a gene: 7. CDR3 region: CASSRDSTTNTEAFF. The DNA for the CDR3 is TGTGCCAGCAGTCGGGACAGCACGACGAACACTGAAGCTTTCTTT.

The CDR3 bases are TGTGCCAGCAGCCCTGGGACCGGTTGGAACGAGCAGTACTTC. This translates into CASSPGTGWNEQYF. The V call is TRBV27, the J call TRBJ2-7; either TRBD1 or TRBD2 may fit D (5 bases each). Germline V gene data show CDR1 as MNHEY and CDR2 as SMNVEV (reference sequence). The CDR3 consists of 14 residues. V was pared by 6 bases and J by 5 bases, with 17 bases between.

The rearrangement links TRBV12-3 or TRBV12-4 to TRBJ2-5; D is ambiguous. The CDR3 sequence is 14 residues long. Trimming cost V 7 bases and J 1 base, with 13 bases left between them. CDR3 amino acids: CASIGVRTQETQYF. CDR3 sequence (DNA): TGTGCCAGCATTGGGGTTCGAACCCAAGAGACCCAGTACTTC.

The V and J genes are TRBV28 and TRBJ2-3; 10 nucleotides match TRBD2. Germline values: CDR1 MDHEN, CDR2 SYDVKM. The trim removed 4 bases at V and 2 bases at J, leaving 9 bases unmatched. The CDR3 runs 17 residues. The CDR3 bases are TGTGCCAGCAGTTCTTCTGAAGCGGGAGGGGTCACAGATACGCAGTATTTT. This gives the protein CASSSSEAGGVTDTQYF.

V gene TRBV4-1 combines with J gene TRBJ2-7; TRBD1 matches at 10 bases. Germline assignment: CDR1 MGHRA and CDR2 YSYEKL. V lost 1 base and J lost 3; bases outside the gene matches: 3. This CDR3 comprises 15 residues. CDR3 residues: CASSQVRDRGYEQYF. The CDR3 DNA sequence: TGCGCCAGCAGCCAAGTTCGGGACAGGGGCTACGAGCAGTACTTC.

The gene calls are TRBV6-1 and TRBJ1-1; D remains ambiguous. This CDR3 has 14 amino acids. The germline CDR1 and CDR2 sequences are MNHNS and SASEGT. V was trimmed by 2 bases and J by 1 base, leaving 8 bases between them. The CDR3 DNA is TGTGCCAGCAGTGAATATGCGGGGAACACTGAAGCTTTCTTT. Residues: CASSEYAGNTEAFF.

The rearrangement joins TRBV30 to TRBJ2-7; 10 bases map to TRBD1. The CDR3 sequence is 13 residues long. After removal of 4 bases from V and 5 bases from J, the junction contained 5 bases not matched to a gene. Germline-derived CDR1 and CDR2 are GTSNPN and SVGIG (reference sequence). The CDR3 is CAWTPGQGDEQYF. In DNA, the CDR3 is TGTGCCTGGACCCCTGGACAGGGGGACGAGCAGTACTTC.

The chain uses TRBV3-1 and TRBJ2-5; TRBD2 matches 12 bases. Looked up from germline, CDR1 is LGHDT and CDR2 is YNNKEL (reference sequence). The CDR3 is 18 residues long. Trimming at V came to 3 bases and at J to 10 bases, leaving 18 bases not matched to a gene. The CDR3 coding sequence is TGTGCCAGCAGCCAGATAGGCGCCGCGACTAGCGGGAGAAGCGGCCAGTACTTC. Translation gives CASSQIGAATSGRSGQYF.

CDR3: CATSRVNRDQPQHF. DNA for the CDR3: TGTGCCACCAGCAGAGTTAACAGAGATCAGCCCCAGCATTTT. The chain combines TRBV15 with TRBJ1-5, with no clear D. The CDR3 extends over 14 amino acids. Germline CDR1 is LNHNV and CDR2 is YYDKDF (reference sequence). Trimming removed 1 base from V and 5 bases from J, with 9 bases in between. The whole variable domain, remainder taken from reference TRBV15 and TRBJ1-5, is DAMVIQNPRYQVTQFGKPVTLSCSQTLNHNVMYWYQQKSSQAPKLLFHYYDKDFNNEADTPDNFQSRRPNTSFCFLDIRSPGLGDTAMYLCATSRVNRDQPQHFGDGTRLSIL.

The chain recombines TRBV13 with TRBJ1-2; 7 positions agree with TRBD1. The germline V gene encodes CDR1 PRHDT and CDR2 FYEKMQ (reference sequence). The length of the CDR3 is 14 residues. Unmatched junction bases numbered 7, after V lost 2 bases and J lost 7 bases. The CDR3 sequence is CASSLISSGGGYTF. CDR3 in DNA: TGTGCCAGCAGCTTAATTTCGTCAGGGGGTGGCTACACCTTC.

The rearrangement links TRBV27 to TRBJ2-3, with TRBD1 as a possible D gene (6 bases). The CDR3 has 15 amino acids. In germline, CDR1 is MNHEY, CDR2 SMNVEV (reference sequence). V dropped 4 bases and J dropped 2 bases, with 13 bases sitting between them. CDR3 nucleotide sequence: TGTGCCAGCAGTTCTCCAGGGGTATTCACAGATACGCAGTATTTT. Translating gives CASSSPGVFTDTQYF.

This rearrangement joins TRBV27 to TRBJ2-1, with D possibly TRBD2 on 5 matching bases. The CDR3 runs to 17 residues. Germline CDR1 MNHEY, CDR2 SMNVEV (reference sequence). Trimming pared 3 bases from V and 6 bases from J, leaving 21 bases between. DNA for the CDR3: TGTGCCAGCAGTTTTATATTTCAGGACGGAGGCCGCAATGAGCAGTTCTTC. Protein: CASSFIFQDGGRNEQFF.

The chain carries TRBV4-2 and TRBJ2-1; the match to TRBD2 covers 15 bases. V lost 0 bases and J lost 8; bases outside the gene matches: 11. CDR1 and CDR2 from the germline V gene are LGHNA and YNFKEQ. The CDR3 extends over 19 amino acids. The DNA for the CDR3 is TGTGCCAGCAGCCAAGATAATGAGTGGACTAGCGGGGGGGATCATGAGCAGTTCTTC. Its protein is CASSQDNEWTSGGDHEQFF.

The chain uses TRBV20-1 and TRBJ2-1; TRBD1 is a possible D gene (5 bases). Trimming pared 0 bases from V and 2 bases from J, leaving 11 bases between. The germline gives CDR1 DFQATT, CDR2 SNEGSKA (reference sequence). The CDR3 loop spans 15 amino acids. The CDR3 sequence is CSARDPSTAYNEQFF. The CDR3 DNA sequence: TGCAGTGCTAGAGATCCATCGACAGCCTACAATGAGCAGTTCTTC.

This clonotype occurred a few times. This chain connects TRBV27 to TRBJ2-7; 9 bases line up with TRBD1. The J segment lost 6 bases and the V segment lost 7 bases, leaving 10 bases of the junction unmatched. The germline V gene encodes CDR1 MNHEY and CDR2 SMNVEV (reference sequence). The CDR3 is 14 amino acids. The CDR3, as DNA: TGTGCCAGCACTCCCGGGACAGGGAGATTCGAGCAGTACTTC. Protein product: CASTPGTGRFEQYF.

The V and J genes are TRBV11-1 and TRBJ1-2; the D gene is possibly TRBD1 (5 bases). V was clipped by 5 bases and J by 4 bases, with 17 bases between them. The CDR3 is made up of 15 amino acids. CDR1 is SGHAT and CDR2 is FQDESV in the germline V gene (reference sequence). CDR3 region: CASSQDPGNLYGYTF. CDR3 in DNA: TGTGCCAGCAGCCAAGACCCAGGGAACCTCTATGGCTACACCTTC.

The chain uses TRBV27 and TRBJ1-1; D gene ambiguous. The CDR3 has 15 residues. Per germline, CDR1 MNHEY and CDR2 SMNVEV (reference sequence). V shed 3 bases and J shed 0 bases, with 11 bases lying between them. The CDR3: CASSFQEAMNTEAFF. For the CDR3, the DNA is TGTGCCAGCAGTTTTCAGGAGGCTATGAACACTGAAGCTTTCTTT.

The chain carries TRBV9 and TRBJ2-7, with 8 bases that match TRBD1. The V gene's germline CDR1 is SGDLS and CDR2 YYNGEE. Trimming at V came to 0 bases and at J to 1 base, leaving 3 bases not matched to a gene. The CDR3 consists of 15 residues. In DNA form, the CDR3 reads TGTGCCAGCAGCGTAGGAGGGGACAGGTCCTACGAGCAGTACTTC. Its protein product is CASSVGGDRSYEQYF.

The genes are TRBV6-6 and TRBJ1-6, with TRBD1 as a possible D gene (5 bases). The CDR3 covers 12 residues. Trimming removed 8 bases from V and 10 bases from J, with 12 bases in between. Germline V gene lookup returns CDR1 MNHNY and CDR2 SVGAGI (reference sequence). The CDR3 DNA reads TGTGCCAGCTGGGACGGTGGCTCACCCCTCCACTTT. Translating gives CASWDGGSPLHF.

The chain employs TRBV27 and TRBJ1-1; D unresolved. The ends were cut back, 2 bases at V and 3 bases at J, with 10 bases in the middle. The CDR3 spans 14 residues. Germline V CDR1 and CDR2: MNHEY, SMNVEV (reference sequence). The CDR3 DNA is TGTGCCAGCAGTTTACTTCCGGTGGACACTGAAGCTTTCTTT. It specifies CASSLLPVDTEAFF.

This sequence joins TRBV27 and TRBJ1-2; possible D gene TRBD1, 5 bases. V was pared by 3 bases and J by 3 bases, with 11 bases between. Germline V lookup: CDR1 MNHEY, CDR2 SMNVEV (reference sequence). This CDR3 has 14 amino acids. CDR3 nucleotides: TGTGCCAGCAGTTTGTGGGGGTCAGACTATGGCTACACCTTC. This encodes CASSLWGSDYGYTF.

This clonotype was observed once. V and J are TRBV25-1 and TRBJ1-1, with unresolved D. Looked up from germline, CDR1 is MGHDK and CDR2 is SYGVNS. CDR3 length equals 13 residues. Trimming removed 2 bases at V and 2 bases at J, with 6 bases between. As DNA, the CDR3 is TGTGCCAGCAGTGAAATCCCCAACACTGAAGCTTTCTTT. Its protein is CASSEIPNTEAFF.

The chain is built from TRBV5-4 and TRBJ2-3, with D perhaps assigned TRBD1 or TRBD2 (5 bases each). The CDR3 has 16 residues. Germline lookup yields CDR1 SGHNT and CDR2 YYREEE (reference sequence). V lost 4 bases, J lost 3 bases, and 18 bases lay in between. Here the CDR3 reads CASSTQGYGETDTQYF. The CDR3 DNA reads as TGTGCCAGCAGCACCCAGGGTTACGGGGAGACAGATACGCAGTATTTT.

The rearrangement uses TRBV2 and TRBJ2-7; 7 bases match TRBD1. This CDR3 region has 16 residues. V trimming: 0 bases; J trimming: 1 base; junction bases outside the gene matches: 6. CDR1 and CDR2 (germline): SNHLY, FYNNEI. In DNA form, the CDR3 reads TGTGCCAGCAGTGAAGCGCTAAGGGACAGATCCTACGAGCAGTACTTC. Protein: CASSEALRDRSYEQYF.

The chain couples TRBV3-1 to TRBJ1-3; no firm D call. The CDR3 runs 15 residues. The V gene's germline CDR1 is LGHDT and CDR2 YNNKEL (reference sequence). V lost 0 bases to trimming and J lost 2 bases, with 8 bases between them. The chain's CDR3 is CASSQDSNPGNTIYF. The CDR3 DNA sequence: TGTGCCAGCAGCCAAGATAGTAACCCTGGAAACACCATATATTTT.

CDR3: CASSLVGRNNEQFF. The CDR3 region has the DNA TGTGCCAGCAGCTTGGTCGGGCGGAACAATGAGCAGTTCTTC. This sequence joins TRBV5-6 and TRBJ2-1; D uncertain. From germline, CDR1 is SGHDT and CDR2 YYEEEE. This CDR3 comprises 14 residues. V lost 0 bases and J 5 bases, leaving 9 bases between the germline ends.

The chain carries TRBV7-2 and TRBJ2-2; D gene uncertain. Germline assignment: CDR1 SGHTA and CDR2 FQGNSA. The ends were cut back, 4 bases at V and 7 bases at J, with 7 bases in the middle. This CDR3 has 12 amino acids. The CDR3 DNA follows: TGTGCCAGCAGCTCCTTTATCGGGGAGCTGTTTTTT. Translated: CASSSFIGELFF.

The genes are TRBV7-6 and TRBJ1-4, with a possible D match to TRBD1 (5 bases). Germline V gene sequence: CDR1 SGHVS, CDR2 FNYEAQ. V shed 0 bases and J shed 7 bases, with 18 bases lying between them. The CDR3 length is 17 residues. This CDR3 reads CASSLASGGVLVEKLFF. CDR3 in DNA: TGTGCCAGCAGCTTAGCGTCGGGAGGGGTTTTGGTTGAAAAACTGTTTTTT.

The chain uses TRBV11-2 and TRBJ2-1, with 9 bases identical to TRBD2. The CDR3 spans 18 residues. J lost 10 bases, V lost 2 bases, and 18 bases had no gene match. In germline, CDR1 is SGHAT, CDR2 FQNNGV. CDR3 region: CASSLWQGRTSDFFEQFF. The CDR3 bases are TGTGCCAGCAGCTTATGGCAGGGACGGACTAGCGATTTCTTCGAGCAGTTCTTC.

The gene calls are TRBV27 and TRBJ1-5; possibly TRBD1 for D (5 bases). With 5 bases removed from V and 4 bases from J, the gap between germline ends came to 21 bases. In germline, CDR1 is MNHEY, CDR2 SMNVEV (reference sequence). The CDR3 sequence is 17 residues long. CDR3 region: CASSPTGNLYPNQPQHF. CDR3 nucleotide sequence: TGTGCCAGCAGTCCCACAGGAAACCTCTATCCTAATCAGCCCCAGCATTTT.